This T cell receptor (beta chain) comes out of a study of T cell responses to AZD1222 COVID-19 vaccine. The CDR3 length is 14 residues. Deletions cut 0 bases from V and 5 bases from J, with 7 bases between. Germline-derived CDR1 and CDR2 are LNHNV and YYDKDF (reference sequence). Data came from immunoSEQ multiplex PCR; TCRdb stores just in-frame clones and leaves some out. This sample carries fewer than 120,000 clones, 80% to 95% of them seen once, and the ten largest clones take approximately 2.7%. This clonotype was sampled from an adult who received the AZD1222 COVID-19 vaccine. The sequencing used peripheral blood, collected 28 days after the second AZD1222 dose. This chain joins TRBV15 and TRBJ1-4, with a weak D call TRBD1 (6 bases). The CDR3 reads CATSRDRGNEKLFF. In nucleotides, the CDR3 is TGTGCCACCAGCAGAGACAGGGGAAATGAAAAACTGTTTTTT.